These 2 T cell receptor beta chains were sequenced from one sample in a study of T cells after yellow fever vaccination. TCRdb re-called the 5' RACE reads with MiXCR, one entry per CDR3 protein. The table lists a few hundred thousand distinct CDR3 sequences, 15% to 20% of them singletons. The sample was PBMCs, taken 15 days after the yellow fever booster vaccination. The receptors come from a man aged 25 to 40 who received the YFV17D yellow fever vaccine.

V and J are TRBV11-2 and TRBJ2-1; 10 positions agree with TRBD2. The CDR3 length is 14 residues. Germline CDR1 and CDR2: SGHAT and FQNNGV. Trimming at V came to 1 base and at J to 9 bases, leaving 3 bases not matched to a gene. CDR3 protein: CASSLVRTSGEQFF. In DNA, the CDR3 is TGTGCCAGCAGCTTAGTTAGGACTAGCGGTGAGCAGTTCTTC.

In this sample, this clonotype turned up a few times. This chain uses TRBV7-3 with TRBJ1-3, with D unclear. Germline V lookup: CDR1 SGHTA, CDR2 FQGTGA. The CDR3 is made up of 17 amino acids. The V gene lost 3 bases and the J gene lost 7 bases, with 22 bases spanning the gap. This chain's CDR3 is CASSFGPPGVKTNTIYF. For the CDR3, the DNA is TGTGCCAGCAGCTTCGGTCCCCCGGGAGTTAAAACCAACACCATATATTTT. Filled out from reference TRBV7-3 and TRBJ1-3, the complete variable domain reads GAGVSQTPSNKVTEKGKYVELRCDPISGHTALYWYRQSLGQGPEFLIYFQGTGAADDSGLPNDRFFAVRPEGSVSTLKIQRTERGDSAVYLCASSFGPPGVKTNTIYFGEGSWLTVV.